This T cell receptor (beta chain) originates from a study of blood T cell repertoires in COVID-19. Study background: Whether acute or convalescent, the COVID-19 samples came from the United States, Italy and Spain.

Germline CDR1 reads MNHNY; CDR2 reads SVGAGI (reference sequence). The V segment lost 7 bases and the J segment 5 bases; nucleotides outside the gene matches: 3. The CDR3 loop spans 13 amino acids. Source study methods: Amplification of reference gene primers was used by the study to estimate nucleated cell counts. This table comes from immunoSEQ multiplex PCR, and its TCRdb copy is limited to in-frame clones, with some not included. V, J and clone size reflect that table, while D and trimming were determined from the DNA. Of 150,000 or so clones in the sample, about four fifths were seen once. The rearrangement joins TRBV6-6 to TRBJ1-5; TRBD1 agrees at 9 bases. This clonotype originated in a woman aged 55-70 years with COVID-19, enrolled during active disease. Sequenced input: peripheral blood. The CDR3 sequence is CASTDRGDQPQHF. The CDR3 region has the DNA TGTGCCAGCACTGACAGGGGGGATCAGCCCCAGCATTTT.